These T cell receptor beta chains were read from a single sample in a study of T cells in Graves' hyperthyroidism and ophthalmopathy. Each CDR3 protein gets one entry after TCRdb re-called the multiplex PCR reads with MiXCR. Of over 500,000 distinct CDR3 sequences listed, more than 15% are singletons. Sequencing was done on a sample of blood. These receptors all come from a woman younger than 35 with Graves' ophthalmopathy. CDR3s include the opening cysteine and the closing phenylalanine or tryptophan. Fields, in order: J gene, V gene, clone size, CDR3 length, CDR3 protein. Size is stated for part of the rows, as once, few or many counts, or as a class when the clone is expanded.

j_call: TRBJ2-1
v_call: TRBV7-2
clone_size: many
cdr3_length: 16
cdr3_aa: CASSLRLAGGRNEQFF

j_call: TRBJ1-2
v_call: TRBV20-1
clone_size: .
cdr3_length: 11
cdr3_aa: CSAIYSYGYTF

j_call: TRBJ2-3
v_call: TRBV13
clone_size: many
cdr3_length: 12
cdr3_aa: CASRSEQDTQYF

j_call: TRBJ1-2
v_call: TRBV28
clone_size: many
cdr3_length: 15
cdr3_aa: CASSLWGGVLYGYTF

j_call: TRBJ1-5
v_call: TRBV28
clone_size: few
cdr3_length: 15
cdr3_aa: CASNSRDRGIQPQHF

j_call: TRBJ2-2
v_call: TRBV7-8
clone_size: .
cdr3_length: 17
cdr3_aa: CASSYLTGGADTGELFF

j_call: TRBJ1-4
v_call: TRBV30
clone_size: many
cdr3_length: 14
cdr3_aa: CACLAADRGEKLFF

j_call: TRBJ2-1
v_call: TRBV19
clone_size: .
cdr3_length: 12
cdr3_aa: CASLNGGNEQFF

j_call: TRBJ1-2
v_call: TRBV6-2/TRBV6-3
clone_size: many
cdr3_length: 16
cdr3_aa: CASSYLSSAGNYGYTF

j_call: TRBJ2-1
v_call: TRBV20-1
clone_size: few
cdr3_length: 15
cdr3_aa: CSVPFRDKLYNEQFF

j_call: TRBJ2-1
v_call: TRBV7-9
clone_size: .
cdr3_length: 12
cdr3_aa: CASSLEASEQFF

j_call: TRBJ2-1
v_call: TRBV12-3/TRBV12-4
clone_size: many
cdr3_length: 15
cdr3_aa: CASSLPAGVNNEQFF

j_call: TRBJ1-1
v_call: TRBV6-1
clone_size: many
cdr3_length: 12
cdr3_aa: CACQGGGTEAFF

j_call: TRBJ1-1
v_call: TRBV6-1
clone_size: many
cdr3_length: 15
cdr3_aa: CASSYGRGLNTEAFF

j_call: TRBJ2-5
v_call: TRBV7-3
clone_size: many
cdr3_length: 18
cdr3_aa: CASSLTHAAGGVRETQYF

j_call: TRBJ2-5
v_call: TRBV2
clone_size: .
cdr3_length: 13
cdr3_aa: CASCGQTKETQYF